Detailed here is one T cell receptor beta chain. This clone showed up just a few times. Its cognate antigen has yet to be identified. No base-level quality is on record; no much larger clone is a single base apart. The donors were healthy, HIV-negative adults with no recently reported acute infections or vaccinations. Every donor was a Caucasian adult living in Nashville, Tennessee, USA. Magnetic negative selection was used to enrich CD4+ T cells, after which naive cells were positively selected on CD45RA and the negative fraction became the memory subset. After blood collection by leukapheresis, PBMCs were isolated using Ficoll-Histopaque density gradient centrifugation and then cryopreserved in the vapor phase of liquid nitrogen. Purity and quantity of every magnetically sorted T cell population were checked by analytical flow cytometry. Each sorted fraction had its genomic DNA isolated and then quantified by UV absorbance on a Nanodrop 2000c.

The sample belongs to a study of shared clonotypes between healthy human individuals (dated by TCRdb to 2019 to 2021). With regard to the full study: The cohort comprised a couple of women and a few men aged 18 to 49 years. Per donor, three plates each were used for CD4 naive and CD4 memory, two for CD8 naive, and one for CD8 memory. The study deeply sequenced blood TCR repertoires of several healthy adults to estimate repertoire size and the extent of clonotype sharing between individuals. To increase sequencing depth and limit assay-specific biases, different laboratories used diverse techniques to prepare libraries and sequence TCR repertoires. Per donor, leukapheresis produced somewhere between about 0.85 and 9.5 billion PBMCs.

From the germline V gene (reference sequence), CDR1 is GTSNPN and CDR2 is SVGIG. Germline trimming amounts to 0 bases on V and 7 bases on J, with 4 as the count of junction bases outside the gene matches. Including cysteine and phenylalanine, the CDR3 has 13 amino acids. Only the CDR3 region is kept as DNA, spanning 39 bases read in frame from base 1. Using the deep immunoSEQ assay, multiplex PCR amplified TCR CDR3 regions from genomic DNA. For each cell subset, the extracted genomic DNA was distributed evenly across all wells of several immunoSEQ 96-well plates, and each plate served as one replicate. For sorted subsets, about 210 ng of genomic DNA, equivalent to roughly 33,000 T cell genomes, went into each replicate PCR. The purified libraries were quantified using a Qubit 3.0 fluorometer, sized with a Bioanalyzer 2100, and then quantified again using the KAPA Library Quantification kit. Every immunoSEQ 96-well plate was sequenced on a dedicated single-read 150-cycle Illumina NextSeq 550 flow cell. The original methods were these. Because the immunoSEQ output included only junctional sequences and no quality scores, the filtering could not be the same as the filtering used for full-length reads. To assign V/J genes and CDR3, sequences were annotated using PyIR, a Python wrapper for IgBLAST v1.9, with IMGT germline references. Reads were removed for weak V/J assignments (E-value above 1e-6), missing CDR3, stop codons, out-of-frame junctions, or ambiguous translated residues. V3J clonotypes were defined as sequences sharing the same inferred V gene, J gene, and CDR3 amino acid sequence. Percentage overlap between repertoires was calculated by dividing the number of shared unique clonotypes by the size of the smaller repertoire. Repertoire richness was assessed with RTK rarefaction, the Chao1 estimator, and Recon v2.1 estimates of unobserved clonotypes. Generation probabilities for all TCRbeta clonotypes obtained by the gDNA method from a handful of donors were computed using OLGA. TCRdb holds this immuneACCESS table with in-frame rearrangements only. Some clones are missing; in checked studies, unresolved V genes explain under half, and the rest has no known cause. V, J and clone size reflect that table, while D and trimming were determined from the DNA. For this sample the table gives about 1.1 million clones, of which 70% to 80% were detected only once. 0.55% to 0.7% of the sample goes to the ten largest clones.

On the study overall, not on this receptor specifically: Sampling was restricted to blood, and TCR repertoires in tissues likely differ from the TCR repertoires found in blood. Incomplete sequencing was indicated by rarefaction of sorted-subset datasets, despite the large sequencing depth. Compared with non-shared clonotypes, clonotypes shared by all four sorted-subset donors had higher generation probabilities. About 5% of naive CD4, around 3.5% of naive CD8, approximately 2% of memory CD4, and 0.4% of memory CD8 clonotypes were shared across a handful of donors. Larger estimated clonotype richness was generally found for naive subsets than for memory subsets. Pairwise subsampling led to the expectation that sequencing depth would affect the degree of clonotype sharing among donors. Because the study included only a small number of donors, the genetic and exposure-history diversity represented was limited.

The TCR sequence derives from a young man in good health. Some clones in this sample may be carry-over from other donors' samples. Recombination linked TRBV30 to TRBJ1-2, and 8 bases in between align with TRBD1. Sequencing input: memory CD4+ T cells from PBMCs. The intended sense of this specimen's cell subset or site label: CD45RA-negative fraction. The CDR3 protein is CAWSVLQGVGYTF. In nucleotide form, the sequence is TGTGCCTGGAGTGTTTTACAGGGGGTTGGCTACACCTTC. The CDR3, completed at both ends by the reference TRBV30 and TRBJ1-2 genes, gives the full variable domain SQTIHQWPATLVQPVGSPLSLECTVEGTSNPNLYWYRQAAGRGLQLLFYSVGIGQISSEVPQNLSASRPQDRQFILSSKKLLLSDSGFYLCAWSVLQGVGYTFGSGTRLTVV.